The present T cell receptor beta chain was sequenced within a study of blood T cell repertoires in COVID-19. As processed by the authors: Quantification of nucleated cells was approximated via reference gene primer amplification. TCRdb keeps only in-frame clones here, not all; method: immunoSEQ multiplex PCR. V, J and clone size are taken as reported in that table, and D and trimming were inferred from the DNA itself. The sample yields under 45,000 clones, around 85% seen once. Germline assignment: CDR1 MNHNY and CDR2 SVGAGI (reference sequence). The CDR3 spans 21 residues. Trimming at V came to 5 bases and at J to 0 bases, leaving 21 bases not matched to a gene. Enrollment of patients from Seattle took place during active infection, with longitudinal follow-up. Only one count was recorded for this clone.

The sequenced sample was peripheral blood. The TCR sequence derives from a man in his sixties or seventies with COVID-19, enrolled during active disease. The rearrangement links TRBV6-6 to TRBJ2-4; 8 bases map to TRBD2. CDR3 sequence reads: CASSLWAPGGGDIIAKNIQYF. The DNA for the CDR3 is TGTGCCAGCAGTCTTTGGGCACCGGGAGGGGGTGATATTATAGCCAAAAACATTCAGTACTTC.